The 15 T cell receptor beta chains in this list originate from one sample, sequenced in a study of T cell responses to AZD1222 COVID-19 vaccine. Assay used: immunoSEQ multiplex PCR; TCRdb lists only in-frame clones, some missing. The sample holds 120,000 to 150,000 clones; around nine tenths are singletons and the top ten take approximately 1.8%. This specimen consisted of peripheral blood, obtained 28 days after the second AZD1222 dose. The receptors here all came from an adult who received the AZD1222 COVID-19 vaccine.

The chain's CDR3 is CASSFTGTDSLYGYTF. For the CDR3, the DNA is TGTGCCAGCAGCTTTACCGGGACAGACTCACTCTATGGCTACACCTTC. The rearrangement joins TRBV5-4 to TRBJ1-2; 7 bases fit TRBD1. This CDR3 has 16 residues. V lost 2 bases, J lost 4 bases, and 11 bases stayed unmatched. Germline V gives CDR1 SGHNT, CDR2 YYREEE (reference sequence).

The chain combines TRBV30 with TRBJ1-3; TRBD1 matches 10 bases. Per germline, CDR1 GTSNPN and CDR2 SVGIG (reference sequence). CDR3 size: 14 residues. V shed 0 bases, J shed 6 bases, and the junction held 2 bases outside the gene matches. CDR3 sequence reads: CAWSVGTGVNTIYF. The CDR3 DNA sequence: TGTGCCTGGAGTGTCGGGACAGGGGTAAACACCATATATTTT.

Only a few counts were recorded for this clone. This sequence joins TRBV9 and TRBJ2-2; TRBD2 matches 13 bases. CDR1 and CDR2 (germline): SGDLS, YYNGEE. The V gene end was trimmed by 4 bases and the J gene end by 7 bases; junction bases not matched to a gene: 7. The CDR3 contains 16 residues. This CDR3 is CASSTTGTSGVGELFF. CDR3 nucleotide sequence: TGTGCCAGCAGCACAACCGGGACTAGCGGGGTCGGGGAGCTGTTTTTT.

The chain couples TRBV24-1 to TRBJ2-1, with 10 bases identical to TRBD2. CDR1 and CDR2 from the germline V gene are KGHDR and SFDVKD. Losses at the gene ends were 4 bases for V and 8 bases for J; bases not matched to a gene: 10. This CDR3 is 16 amino acids long. DNA for the CDR3: TGTGCCACCAGTGACCAAGCGGGAGGGCCTGGAGATGAGCAGTTCTTC. It translates to CATSDQAGGPGDEQFF.

V and J are TRBV12-3 or TRBV12-4 and TRBJ1-1; D may be TRBD1 (5 bases). Trimming shortened V by 6 bases and J by 3 bases, and 11 bases separated the two germline ends. CDR3 length: 13 residues. CDR3 DNA: TGTGCCAGCAGCCTCCAGGGTTACACTGAAGCTTTCTTT. Protein: CASSLQGYTEAFF.

The rearrangement joins TRBV28 to TRBJ2-7, with a possible D match to TRBD2 (6 bases). The germline gives CDR1 MDHEN, CDR2 SYDVKM. Trimming left V 7 bases short and J 0 bases short, with 10 bases between. The CDR3 consists of 13 residues. In DNA form, the CDR3 reads TGTGCCAGCACCGCCGGGAGCTCCTACGAGCAGTACTTC. Protein product: CASTAGSSYEQYF.

The chain combines TRBV21-1 with TRBJ2-1; TRBD2, the table's D call, lacks a check against the DNA. TRBV21-1 is a pseudogene segment. The CDR3 covers 16 residues. The CDR3 DNA is TGTGCCAGCAGCCACTCCTTAGCGGGAGGTAGCGATGAGCAGTTCTTC. Translation: CASSHSLAGGSDEQFF.

The V call is TRBV5-8, the J call TRBJ1-1, with TRBD1 as a possible D gene (5 bases). Trimming took 3 bases from V and 4 from J, leaving 13 bases between them. Germline V CDR1 and CDR2: SGHTS, YDEGEE. The CDR3 has 14 amino acids. The CDR3 region is CASSWGGTGTEAFF. The CDR3 nucleotides are TGTGCCAGCAGCTGGGGGGGTACAGGCACTGAAGCTTTCTTT. The full variable domain, rest sourced from reference TRBV5-8 and TRBJ1-1, is EAGVTQSPTHLIKTRGQQATLRCSPISGHTSVYWYQQALGLGLQFLLWYDEGEERNRGNFPPRFSGRQFPNYSSELNVNALELEDSALYLCASSWGGTGTEAFFGQGTRLTVV.

The V gene is TRBV2, the J gene TRBJ1-5; 9 nucleotides agree with TRBD1. Germline V gives CDR1 SNHLY, CDR2 FYNNEI. V shed 5 bases, J shed 2 bases, and the junction held 4 bases outside the gene matches. The CDR3 loop spans 15 amino acids. The CDR3 loop reads CASSPDRGGNQPQHF. Written as DNA, the CDR3 is TGTGCCAGCAGTCCGGACAGGGGTGGCAATCAGCCCCAGCATTTT.

This chain joins TRBV5-3 and TRBJ1-2; TRBD1 aligns across 7 bases. TRBV5-3 is an ORF, and what it does is uncertain. There are 17 residues in the CDR3. J lost 1 base, V lost 0 bases, and 9 bases had no gene match. This CDR3 reads CARSLAAGQAINYGYTF. The CDR3 DNA is TGTGCCAGAAGCTTGGCCGCCGGACAGGCCATTAACTATGGCTACACCTTC.

The CDR3 reads CASSIGGPGPNTEAFF. Written as DNA, the CDR3 is TGTGCCAGTAGTATAGGGGGGCCCGGCCCCAACACTGAAGCTTTCTTT. This chain connects TRBV19 to TRBJ1-1, with TRBD1 as a possible D gene (6 bases). Between the trimmed V and J ends, which lost 1 base and 2 bases, there was a span of 14 bases. The CDR3 has 16 residues. Germline CDR1 and CDR2: LNHDA and SQIVND (reference sequence). Using reference TRBV19 and TRBJ1-1 for the parts outside the CDR3, the full variable domain is DGGITQSPKYLFRKEGQNVTLSCEQNLNHDAMYWYRQDPGQGLRLIYYSQIVNDFQKGDIAEGYSVSREKKESFPLTVTSAQKNPTAFYLCASSIGGPGPNTEAFFGQGTRLTVV.

The rearrangement uses TRBV27 and TRBJ2-1; D gene uncertain. Trimming removed 1 base at V and 7 bases at J, with 8 bases between. CDR1 is MNHEY, CDR2 SMNVEV, per germline (reference sequence). The CDR3 totals 13 residues. The CDR3 bases are TGTGCCAGCAGTTTATTCCTACAAAATGAGCAGTTCTTC. It codes for CASSLFLQNEQFF.

The chain combines TRBV5-1 with TRBJ1-4; 9 bases match TRBD1. Germline lookup yields CDR1 SGHRS and CDR2 YFSETQ. V shed 4 bases and J 7 bases; nucleotides not matched to a gene: 17. The CDR3 is 18 residues long. CDR3 region: CASSPPPGTGQGSEKLFF. For the CDR3, the DNA is TGCGCCAGCAGCCCGCCACCAGGGACAGGGCAGGGGAGTGAAAAACTGTTTTTT.

The chain has TRBV12-3 or TRBV12-4 and TRBJ1-4; D uncertain. Between the trimmed V and J ends, which lost 1 base and 7 bases, there was a span of 4 bases. CDR3 length: 12 residues. CDR3 nucleotides: TGTGCCAGCAGTTTAGTAAGTGAAAAACTGTTTTTT. Translating gives CASSLVSEKLFF.

This chain links TRBV10-3 with TRBJ2-7; 9 bases agree with TRBD1. The CDR3 loop spans 16 amino acids. V lost 5 bases and J lost 4; bases outside the gene matches: 12. CDR1 and CDR2 from the germline V gene are ENHRY and SYGVKD. Here the CDR3 reads CAISPPGQGVGYEQYF. In nucleotides, the CDR3 is TGTGCCATCAGTCCGCCGGGACAGGGAGTAGGATACGAGCAGTACTTC.